A selection of T cell receptor beta chains follows, all from one sample in a study of blood T cell repertoires in COVID-19. Repertoires were generated with immunoSEQ multiplex PCR, while TCRdb's copy carries only in-frame clones and drops some. The top ten hold 5.5% to 7% of the sample, which has more than 250,000 clones, 70% to 90% seen once. Material for sequencing was PBMCs or T cells enriched from blood (not recorded which). These receptors originate from a woman in her 30s who had recovered from COVID-19. Both conserved end residues are trimmed from each CDR3.

J gene: TRBJ2-1; V gene: TRBV2; CDR3 protein: ASTRLAGGLGEQF
J gene: TRBJ1-1; V gene: TRBV5-1; CDR3 protein: ASSQTGMNTEAF
J gene: TRBJ1-2; V gene: TRBV2; CDR3 protein: ATSRDSAGYGYT
J gene: TRBJ1-2; V gene: TRBV19; CDR3 protein: ASNPPNKWGVFSYGYT
J gene: TRBJ1-2; V gene: TRBV7-2; CDR3 protein: ASSADPRSYGYT
J gene: TRBJ1-6; V gene: TRBV6-5; CDR3 protein: ASSYLAQGDSPLH
J gene: TRBJ1-5; V gene: TRBV7-9; CDR3 protein: ASSLSGAGQGGQPQH
J gene: TRBJ1-6; V gene: TRBV2; CDR3 protein: ASRDRGPRSPLH
J gene: TRBJ2-7; V gene: TRBV30; CDR3 protein: AWSLEGAYEQY
J gene: TRBJ1-3; V gene: TRBV6-5; CDR3 protein: ASSYSGTGGNTIY
J gene: TRBJ1-2; V gene: TRBV2; CDR3 protein: ASSRRGAGGSYGYT
J gene: TRBJ2-3; V gene: TRBV5-1; CDR3 protein: ASSPGDRVRTDTQY
J gene: TRBJ1-2; V gene: TRBV6-1; CDR3 protein: ASSEDRGNYGYT
J gene: TRBJ2-7; V gene: TRBV19; CDR3 protein: ASSKGQGVSQEQY
J gene: TRBJ1-2; V gene: TRBV5-1; CDR3 protein: ASSIGTAYGYT
J gene: TRBJ2-2; V gene: TRBV11-2; CDR3 protein: ASSSRGLGINTGELF
J gene: TRBJ2-7; V gene: TRBV6-2/TRBV6-3; CDR3 protein: ASSYSGEQY
J gene: TRBJ2-7; V gene: TRBV4-2; CDR3 protein: ASSPLTGLASGEQY
J gene: TRBJ1-5; V gene: TRBV7-3; CDR3 protein: AAIRVDQPQH
J gene: TRBJ1-6; V gene: TRBV3-1/TRBV3-2; CDR3 protein: ASSARDRPSPLH
J gene: TRBJ1-5; V gene: TRBV4-3; CDR3 protein: ASSQGTGNNQPQH
J gene: TRBJ1-1; V gene: TRBV3-1/TRBV3-2; CDR3 protein: ASSHSGTNTEAF
J gene: TRBJ1-5; V gene: TRBV2; CDR3 protein: ASSEGQAANQPQH
J gene: TRBJ1-1; V gene: TRBV7-9; CDR3 protein: ASSLSSRTEAF
J gene: TRBJ1-1; V gene: TRBV18; CDR3 protein: ASSPKGHQNTEAF
J gene: TRBJ1-1; V gene: TRBV2; CDR3 protein: ASSDTAMNTEAF
J gene: TRBJ1-2; V gene: TRBV5-5; CDR3 protein: ASSVTGTGNYGYT
J gene: TRBJ2-3; V gene: TRBV7-3; CDR3 protein: ASSLGTERARTDTQY
J gene: TRBJ1-2; V gene: TRBV4-3; CDR3 protein: ASSQDSRRRDYGYT
J gene: TRBJ2-2; V gene: TRBV27; CDR3 protein: ASSPTTGAANTGELF
J gene: TRBJ2-3; V gene: TRBV10-3; CDR3 protein: AIAGVGTDTQY
J gene: TRBJ1-1; V gene: TRBV2; CDR3 protein: ASSEASQVLEAF
J gene: TRBJ1-5; V gene: TRBV9; CDR3 protein: ASSVGPGGTSQPQH
J gene: TRBJ1-2; V gene: TRBV27; CDR3 protein: ASSLTGRANYGYT